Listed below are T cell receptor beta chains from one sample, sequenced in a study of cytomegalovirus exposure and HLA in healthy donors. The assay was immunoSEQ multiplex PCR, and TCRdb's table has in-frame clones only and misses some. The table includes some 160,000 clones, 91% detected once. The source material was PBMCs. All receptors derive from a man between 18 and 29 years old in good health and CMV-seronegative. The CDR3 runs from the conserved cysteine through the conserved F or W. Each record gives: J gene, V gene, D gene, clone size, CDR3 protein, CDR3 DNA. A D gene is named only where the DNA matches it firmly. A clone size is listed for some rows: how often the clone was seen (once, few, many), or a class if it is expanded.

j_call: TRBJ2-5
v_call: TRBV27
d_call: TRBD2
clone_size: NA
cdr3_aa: CASSYGKGLGETQYF
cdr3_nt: TGTGCCAGCAGTTACGGAAAGGGACTAGGCGAGACCCAGTACTTC

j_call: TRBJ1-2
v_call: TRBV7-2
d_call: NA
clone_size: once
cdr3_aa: CASSLFPRDYGYTF
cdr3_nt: TGTGCCAGCAGCTTATTCCCCAGGGACTATGGCTACACCTTC

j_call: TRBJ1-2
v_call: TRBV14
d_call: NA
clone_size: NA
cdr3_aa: CASSRSGVSGYTF
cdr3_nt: TGTGCCAGCAGCCGGTCGGGGGTTTCGGGCTACACCTTC

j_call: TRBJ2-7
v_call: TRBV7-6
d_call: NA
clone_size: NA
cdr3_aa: CASSPDGFYEQYF
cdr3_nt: TGTGCCAGCAGTCCAGACGGGTTCTACGAGCAGTACTTC

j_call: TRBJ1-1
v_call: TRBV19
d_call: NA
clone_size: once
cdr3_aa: CASSIVGLNTEAFF
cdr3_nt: TGTGCCAGTAGTATAGTGGGGCTCAATACTGAAGCTTTCTTT

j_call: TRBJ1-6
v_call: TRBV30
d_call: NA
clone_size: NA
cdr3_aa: CAWSWPGRSSYNSPLHF
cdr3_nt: TGTGCCTGGAGTTGGCCGGGTAGGAGCTCCTATAATTCACCCCTCCACTTT

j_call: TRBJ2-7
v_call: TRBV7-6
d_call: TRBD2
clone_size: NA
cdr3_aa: CASSPGLAGVEQYF
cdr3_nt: TGTGCCAGCAGCCCGGGACTAGCGGGGGTCGAGCAGTACTTC

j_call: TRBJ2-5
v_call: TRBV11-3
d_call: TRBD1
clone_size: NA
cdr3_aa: CASSLEGQGGQETQYF
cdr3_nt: TGTGCCAGCAGCTTAGAGGGACAGGGTGGCCAAGAGACCCAGTACTTC

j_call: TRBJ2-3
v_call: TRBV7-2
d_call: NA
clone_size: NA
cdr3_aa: CASSLEPARRTDTQYF
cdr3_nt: TGTGCCAGCAGCTTAGAGCCAGCGCGACGCACAGATACGCAGTATTTT

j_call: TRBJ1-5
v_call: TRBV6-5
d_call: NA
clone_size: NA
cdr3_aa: CASSKDIRQPQHF
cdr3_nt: TGTGCCAGCAGCAAAGACATCCGTCAGCCCCAGCATTTT

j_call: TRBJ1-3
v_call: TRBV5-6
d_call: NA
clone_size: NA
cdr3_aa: CASSSTVDNTIYF
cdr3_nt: TGTGCCAGCAGCTCGACAGTTGACAACACCATATATTTT

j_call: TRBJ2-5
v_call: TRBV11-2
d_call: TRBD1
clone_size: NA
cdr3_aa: CASSLMKGGMETQYF
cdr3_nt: TGTGCCAGCAGCTTAATGAAAGGGGGCATGGAGACCCAGTACTTC

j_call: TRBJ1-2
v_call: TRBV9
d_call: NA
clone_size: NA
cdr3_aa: CASSPPAYGYTF
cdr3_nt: TGTGCCAGCAGCCCTCCAGCGTATGGCTACACCTTC

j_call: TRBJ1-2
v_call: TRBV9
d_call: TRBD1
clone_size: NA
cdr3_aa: CASSEGADGYTF
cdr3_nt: TGTGCCAGCAGCGAGGGGGCAGATGGCTACACCTTC

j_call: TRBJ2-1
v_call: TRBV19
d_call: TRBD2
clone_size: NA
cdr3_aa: CASSTRTSGSIYEQFF
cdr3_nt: TGTGCCAGTAGTACCCGGACTAGCGGGAGTATCTATGAGCAGTTCTTC

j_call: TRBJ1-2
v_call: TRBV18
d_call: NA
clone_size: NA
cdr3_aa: CASSPYGSTDYGYTF
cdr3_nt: TGTGCCAGCTCACCATATGGGTCGACAGACTATGGCTACACCTTC

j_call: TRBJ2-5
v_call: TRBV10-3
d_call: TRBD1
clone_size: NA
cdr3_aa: CATRRQGANQETQYF
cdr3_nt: TGTGCCACCCGCCGACAGGGGGCGAACCAAGAGACCCAGTACTTC

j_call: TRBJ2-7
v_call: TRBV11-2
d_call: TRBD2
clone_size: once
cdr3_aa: CASSLGPSGGALEQYF
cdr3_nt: TGTGCCAGCAGCTTAGGTCCTAGCGGGGGGGCCTTAGAGCAGTACTTC

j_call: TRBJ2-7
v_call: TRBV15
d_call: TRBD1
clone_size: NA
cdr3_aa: CATSRDPLWDRDDWEQYF
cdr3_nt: TGTGCCACCAGCAGAGATCCCTTATGGGACAGGGACGATTGGGAGCAGTACTTC

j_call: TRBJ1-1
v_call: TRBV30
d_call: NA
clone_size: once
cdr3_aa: CAWSVEGGTEAFF
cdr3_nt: TGTGCCTGGAGTGTGGAGGGTGGCACTGAAGCTTTCTTT

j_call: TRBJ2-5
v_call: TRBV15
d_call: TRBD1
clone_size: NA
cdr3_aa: CATSRDGPGGHETQYF
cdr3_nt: TGTGCCACCAGCAGAGATGGACCAGGGGGCCACGAGACCCAGTACTTC

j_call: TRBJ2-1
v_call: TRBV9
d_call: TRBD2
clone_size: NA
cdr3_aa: CASSVAGLASYNEQFF
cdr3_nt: TGTGCCAGCAGCGTAGCCGGACTAGCCTCCTACAATGAGCAGTTCTTC

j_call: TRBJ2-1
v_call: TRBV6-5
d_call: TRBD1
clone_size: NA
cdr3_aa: CASSYATGLTYNEQFF
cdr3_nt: TGTGCCAGCAGTTACGCGACAGGGCTCACCTACAATGAGCAGTTCTTC

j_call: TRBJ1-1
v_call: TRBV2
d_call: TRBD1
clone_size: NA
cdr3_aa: CAQGDSSMNTEAFF
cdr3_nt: TGTGCCCAAGGGGACAGTTCAATGAACACTGAAGCTTTCTTT

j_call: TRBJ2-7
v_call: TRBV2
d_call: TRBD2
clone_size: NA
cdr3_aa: CASKLGGGPYEQYF
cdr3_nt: TGTGCCAGCAAACTCGGCGGGGGGCCCTACGAGCAGTACTTC

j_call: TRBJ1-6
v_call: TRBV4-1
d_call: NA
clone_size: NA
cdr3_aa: CASSQEPRRLLHF
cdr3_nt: TGCGCCAGCAGCCAAGAACCTCGGAGACTCCTCCACTTT

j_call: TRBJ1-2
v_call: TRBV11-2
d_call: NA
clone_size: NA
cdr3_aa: CASSLLTDSYYGYTF
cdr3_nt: TGTGCCAGCAGCTTATTAACTGACAGCTACTATGGCTACACCTTC

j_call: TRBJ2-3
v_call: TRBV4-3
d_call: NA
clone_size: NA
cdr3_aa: CASSQIRSLEADTQYF
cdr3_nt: TGCGCCAGCAGCCAAATCCGGTCCTTGGAGGCCGATACGCAGTATTTT

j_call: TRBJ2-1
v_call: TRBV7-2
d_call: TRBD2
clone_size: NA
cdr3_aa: CASSILAGGGGEQFF
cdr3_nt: TGTGCCAGCAGCATACTAGCGGGAGGGGGTGGTGAGCAGTTCTTC

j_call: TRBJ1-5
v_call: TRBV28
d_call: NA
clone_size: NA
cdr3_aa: CASISGDNFNQPQHF
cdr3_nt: TGTGCCAGCATATCGGGGGATAATTTCAATCAGCCCCAGCATTTT

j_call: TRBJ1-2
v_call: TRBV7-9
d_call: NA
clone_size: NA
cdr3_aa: CASTPRTVGYTF
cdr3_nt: TGTGCCAGCACCCCCCGAACAGTCGGCTACACCTTC

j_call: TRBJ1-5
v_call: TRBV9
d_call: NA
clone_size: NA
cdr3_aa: CASSVGVTGNQPQHF
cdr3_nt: TGTGCCAGCAGCGTAGGGGTTACAGGGAATCAGCCCCAGCATTTT

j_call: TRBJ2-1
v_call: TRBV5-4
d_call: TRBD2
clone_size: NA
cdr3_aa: CASSPSGGSYNEQFF
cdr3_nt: TGTGCCAGCAGCCCTAGCGGGGGGTCGTACAATGAGCAGTTCTTC

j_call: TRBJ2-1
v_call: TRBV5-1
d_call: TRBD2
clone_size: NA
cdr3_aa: CASSELAGGPNEQFF
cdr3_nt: TGCGCCAGCAGCGAACTAGCGGGGGGGCCGAATGAGCAGTTCTTC

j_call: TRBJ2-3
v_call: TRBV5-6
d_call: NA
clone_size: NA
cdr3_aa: CASSLGQMVDTQYF
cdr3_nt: TGTGCCAGCAGCTTGGGTCAGATGGTAGATACGCAGTATTTT

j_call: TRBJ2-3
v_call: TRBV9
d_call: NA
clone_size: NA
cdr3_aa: CASSRRSVANPTDTQYF
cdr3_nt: TGTGCCAGCAGCAGGAGGTCCGTGGCGAATCCCACAGATACGCAGTATTTT